This T cell receptor beta chain was documented in a study of Ad26.COV2.S vaccination and SARS-CoV-2 variants. General observations from the study: Across vaccine and placebo recipients, the breadth of non-spike TCRs was similar. Recipients given vaccine exceeded placebo recipients in spike-specific TCR breadth. Spike-specific CD8+ and CD4+ T cell responses reportedly showed substantial breadth after vaccination.

The treatment denotes: over 15 received Ad26.COV2.S at low or high dose, single or two shots; roughly five received placebo; per-sample allocation not given. Material that was analyzed had been drawn on day 63 after the first vaccine or placebo injection. The table came from immunoSEQ multiplex PCR; TCRdb's copy has only in-frame clones and leaves some out. This sample has 300,000 to 350,000 clones, with about 82% found just once. The CDR3 extends over 15 amino acids. Germline-derived CDR1 and CDR2 are SEHNR and FQNEAQ (reference sequence). Trimming at V came to 1 base and at J to 6 bases, leaving 3 bases not matched to a gene. Details on this clone: The antigen remains unidentified.

The chain carries TRBV7-9 and TRBJ2-1, with 10 bases fitting TRBD2. Sequenced material: peripheral blood, taken in a trial of Ad26.COV2.S vaccine versus placebo. The receptor comes from a person between 18 and 59 years old who received the Ad26.COV2.S COVID-19 vaccine or a placebo. The CDR3 DNA sequence: TGTGCCAGCAGCTTAGGGGCTAGCGGGGGCAATGAGCAGTTCTTC. It is translated as CASSLGASGGNEQFF.